This T cell receptor beta chain was identified during a study of cytomegalovirus exposure and HLA in healthy donors. Findings and limits, study-wide: For most TCR sequences rarity was the rule, although some public TCRs occurred in many donors.

With respect to this clone: Its antigen is still unknown.

Assay used: immunoSEQ multiplex PCR; TCRdb lists only in-frame clones, some missing. The sample has about 140,000 clones, about 90% seen once; the top ten hold less than 3%. Germline V gene data show CDR1 as LNHDA and CDR2 as SQIVND (reference sequence). Germline trimming cut 3 bases from V and 4 bases from J; bases unmatched to any gene: 8. The CDR3 is 16 amino acids. The sample was PBMCs. This TCR came from a man between 18 and 35 years old in good health and CMV-seronegative. The chain links TRBV19 to TRBJ2-5; 10 bases are a match to TRBD1. CDR3 sequence (DNA): TGTGCCAGTAGTATTGAGGGGACAGGGGCGCGAGAGACCCAGTACTTC. It codes for CASSIEGTGARETQYF.